This passage covers 5 T cell receptor beta chains from one sample sequenced in a study of vaccination effects on CD4 cells after COVID-19. Only in-frame clones appear in the TCRdb table, and some are missing; sequencing was by immunoSEQ multiplex PCR. The sample yields 40,000 to 50,000 clones, approximately 72% seen once. Subsequent to 10 days of culture, CD4+ T cells were isolated. Two doses of BNT162b2 or mRNA-1273 vaccine were administered to participants. Antigens for these TCRs are unknown. This material consisted of CD4+ T cells from PBMCs cultured without peptide, taken after COVID-19 vaccination. Receptor source: a human donor who received a COVID-19 vaccine.

The V and J genes are TRBV10-3 and TRBJ1-2; D possibly corresponds to TRBD1 (6 bases). The CDR3 runs 14 residues. V was cut by 6 bases and J by 0 bases, with 11 bases left in between. CDR1 is ENHRY and CDR2 is SYGVKD in the germline V gene. The DNA for the CDR3 is TGTGCCATCAGGGACAGCACAACTAACTATGGCTACACCTTC. Encoded protein: CAIRDSTTNYGYTF.

The genes are TRBV10-1 and TRBJ2-1, with TRBD2 matching 11 bases. The J segment lost 5 bases and the V segment lost 3 bases, leaving 3 bases of the junction unmatched. The CDR3 is 15 amino acids. Germline assignment: CDR1 WNHNN and CDR2 SYGVQD (reference sequence). The CDR3 region is CASSDGTSGNNEQFF. CDR3 DNA: TGCGCCAGCAGTGATGGGACTAGCGGTAACAATGAGCAGTTCTTC.

The genes are TRBV11-3 and TRBJ2-7, with 7 bases fitting TRBD1. The ends lost 5 bases at V and 1 base at J; junction bases unmatched: 8. Germline V CDR1 and CDR2: SGHNT, YENEEA. The CDR3 totals 15 residues. CDR3: CASSRTGTASYEQYF. The DNA of the CDR3 is TGTGCCAGCAGCCGCACCGGGACAGCTTCCTACGAGCAGTACTTC. The full variable domain, with the rest looked up from reference TRBV11-3 and TRBJ2-7, is EAGVVQSPRYKIIEKKQPVAFWCNPISGHNTLYWYLQNLGQGPELLIRYENEEAVDDSQLPKDRFSAERLKGVDSTLKIQPAELGDSAVYLCASSRTGTASYEQYFGPGTRLTVT.

This clone showed up just a few times. J is TRBJ1-5 and V is TRBV6-5; no clear D. The ends were cut back, 8 bases at V and 5 bases at J, with 7 bases in the middle. Germline V gives CDR1 MNHEY, CDR2 SVGAGI. CDR3 length: 11 amino acids. The CDR3 DNA sequence: TGTGCCAGCGGGAGCTATCAGCCCCAGCATTTT. It yields the protein CASGSYQPQHF.

V usage is TRBV5-6 and J usage is TRBJ1-5, with D possibly matching TRBD1 (5 bases). The germline V gene has CDR1 SGHDT and CDR2 YYEEEE. Between the trimmed V and J ends, which lost 3 bases and 8 bases, there was a span of 12 bases. The CDR3 runs to 13 residues. Here the CDR3 DNA reads TGTGCCAGCAGCTACACAGGTTTAGAGCCCCAGCATTTT. It yields the protein CASSYTGLEPQHF.